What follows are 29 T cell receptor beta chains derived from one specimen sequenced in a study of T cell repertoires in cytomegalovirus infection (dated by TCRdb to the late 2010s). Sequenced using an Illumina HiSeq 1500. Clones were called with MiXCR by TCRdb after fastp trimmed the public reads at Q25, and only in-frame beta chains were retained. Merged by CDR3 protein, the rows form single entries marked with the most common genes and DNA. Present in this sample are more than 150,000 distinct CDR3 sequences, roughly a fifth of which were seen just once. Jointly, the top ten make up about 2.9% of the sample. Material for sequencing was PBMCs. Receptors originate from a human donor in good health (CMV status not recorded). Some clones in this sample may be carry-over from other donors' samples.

The CDR3 loop is CASSSRGAGYGYTF. The CDR3 bases are TGTGCCAGCAGTTCGCGGGGGGCGGGCTATGGCTACACCTTC. The rearrangement joins TRBV28 to TRBJ1-2, with D perhaps TRBD1 (6 bases). The CDR3 sequence is 14 residues long. V lost 4 bases and J lost 4, with 13 bases in between. CDR1 and CDR2 from the germline V gene are MDHEN and SYDVKM.

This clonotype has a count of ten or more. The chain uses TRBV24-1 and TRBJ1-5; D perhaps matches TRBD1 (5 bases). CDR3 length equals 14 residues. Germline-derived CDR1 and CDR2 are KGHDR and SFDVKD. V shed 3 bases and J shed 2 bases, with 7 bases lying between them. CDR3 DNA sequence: TGTGCCACCAGTGATGGAGGGGGCAATCAGCCCCAGCATTTT. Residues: CATSDGGGNQPQHF.

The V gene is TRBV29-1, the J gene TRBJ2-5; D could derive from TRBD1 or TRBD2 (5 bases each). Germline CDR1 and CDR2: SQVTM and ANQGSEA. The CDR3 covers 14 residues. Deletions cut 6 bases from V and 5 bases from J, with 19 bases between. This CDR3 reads CSVVLSAKGETQYF. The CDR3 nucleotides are TGCAGCGTCGTCCTTAGCGCGAAGGGGGAGACCCAGTACTTC.

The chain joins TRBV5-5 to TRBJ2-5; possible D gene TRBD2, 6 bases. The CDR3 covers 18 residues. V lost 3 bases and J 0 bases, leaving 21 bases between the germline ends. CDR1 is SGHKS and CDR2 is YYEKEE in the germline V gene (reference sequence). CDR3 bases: TGTGCCAGCAGCTACCTAAGGACGGGACGGGGGTACCAAGAGACCCAGTACTTC. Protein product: CASSYLRTGRGYQETQYF.

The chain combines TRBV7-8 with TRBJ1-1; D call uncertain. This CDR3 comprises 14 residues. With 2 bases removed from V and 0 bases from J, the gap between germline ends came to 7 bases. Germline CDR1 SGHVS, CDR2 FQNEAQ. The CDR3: CASSLSELNTEAFF. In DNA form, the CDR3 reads TGTGCCAGCAGCTTATCAGAATTGAACACTGAAGCTTTCTTT.

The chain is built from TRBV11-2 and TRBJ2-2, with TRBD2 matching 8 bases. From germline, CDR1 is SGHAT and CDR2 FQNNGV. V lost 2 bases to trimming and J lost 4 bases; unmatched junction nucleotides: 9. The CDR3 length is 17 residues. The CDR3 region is CASSLSASGGRTGELFF. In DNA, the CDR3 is TGTGCCAGCAGCTTAAGTGCCAGCGGGGGTCGCACCGGGGAGCTGTTTTTT.

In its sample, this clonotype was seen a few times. The CDR3 nucleotides are TGTGCCAGCAGGACGGGGACTAGCGGGGCCACAGATACGCAGTATTTT. Its translation is CASRTGTSGATDTQYF. This chain connects TRBV2 to TRBJ2-3; TRBD2 matches 13 bases. This CDR3 has 16 amino acids. Germline trimming cut 6 bases from V and 2 bases from J; bases unmatched to any gene: 5. Per germline, CDR1 SNHLY and CDR2 FYNNEI.

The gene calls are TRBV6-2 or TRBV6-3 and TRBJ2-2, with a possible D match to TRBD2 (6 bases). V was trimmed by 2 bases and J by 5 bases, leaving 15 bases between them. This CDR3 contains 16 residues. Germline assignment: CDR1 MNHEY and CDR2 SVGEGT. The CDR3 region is CASSYKMRGGTGELFF. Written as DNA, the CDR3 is TGTGCCAGCAGTTACAAGATGCGGGGTGGGACCGGGGAGCTGTTTTTT.

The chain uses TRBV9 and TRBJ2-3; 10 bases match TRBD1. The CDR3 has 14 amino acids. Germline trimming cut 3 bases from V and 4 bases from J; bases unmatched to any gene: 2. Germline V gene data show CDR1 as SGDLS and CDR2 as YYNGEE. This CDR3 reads CASSATGGADTQYF. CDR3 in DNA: TGTGCCAGCAGCGCGACAGGGGGCGCAGATACGCAGTATTTT.

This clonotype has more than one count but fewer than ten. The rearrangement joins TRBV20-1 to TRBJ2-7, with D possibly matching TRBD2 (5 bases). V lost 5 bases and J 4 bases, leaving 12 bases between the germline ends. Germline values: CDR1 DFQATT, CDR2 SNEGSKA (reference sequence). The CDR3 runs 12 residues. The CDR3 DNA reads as TGCAGTGCTGGAACGGACTTATACGAGCAGTACTTC. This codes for CSAGTDLYEQYF.

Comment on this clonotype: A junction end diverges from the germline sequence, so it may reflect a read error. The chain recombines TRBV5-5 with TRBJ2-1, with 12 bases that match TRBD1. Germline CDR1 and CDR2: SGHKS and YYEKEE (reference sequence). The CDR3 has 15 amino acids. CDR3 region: CASSPPGQGARERFF. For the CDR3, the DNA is TGTGCCAGCAGCCCTCCGGGACAGGGGGCACGGGAGCGGTTCTTC.

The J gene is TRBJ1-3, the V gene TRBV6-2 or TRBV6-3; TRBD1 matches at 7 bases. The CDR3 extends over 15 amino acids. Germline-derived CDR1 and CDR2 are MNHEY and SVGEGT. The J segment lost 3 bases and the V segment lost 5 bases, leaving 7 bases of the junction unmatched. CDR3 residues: CASSLRDSDGNTIYF. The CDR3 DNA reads TGTGCCAGCAGTCTCCGGGACAGCGATGGAAACACCATATATTTT.

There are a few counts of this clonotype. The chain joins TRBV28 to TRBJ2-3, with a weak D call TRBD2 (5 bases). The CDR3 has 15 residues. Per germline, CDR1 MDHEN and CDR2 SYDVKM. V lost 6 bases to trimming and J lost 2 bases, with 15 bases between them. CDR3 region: CASSQTRTATDTQYF. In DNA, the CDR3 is TGTGCCAGCAGCCAAACTCGGACTGCCACAGATACGCAGTATTTT.

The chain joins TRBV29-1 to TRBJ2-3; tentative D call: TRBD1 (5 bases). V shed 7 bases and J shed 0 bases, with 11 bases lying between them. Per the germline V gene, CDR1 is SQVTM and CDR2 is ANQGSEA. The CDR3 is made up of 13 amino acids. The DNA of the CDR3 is TGCAGCGCCCGTGACAGAAGCACAGATACGCAGTATTTT. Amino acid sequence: CSARDRSTDTQYF.

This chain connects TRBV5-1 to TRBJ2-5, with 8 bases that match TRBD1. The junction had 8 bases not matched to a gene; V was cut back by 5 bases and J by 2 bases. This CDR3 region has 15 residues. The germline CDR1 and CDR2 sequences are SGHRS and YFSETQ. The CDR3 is CASRDGTGAQETQYF. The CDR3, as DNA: TGCGCCAGCAGAGATGGGACAGGCGCTCAAGAGACCCAGTACTTC.

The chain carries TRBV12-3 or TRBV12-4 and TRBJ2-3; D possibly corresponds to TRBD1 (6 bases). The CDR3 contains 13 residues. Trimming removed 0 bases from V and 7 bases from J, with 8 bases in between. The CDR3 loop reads CASSLATGNTQYF. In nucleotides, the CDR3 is TGTGCCAGCAGTTTAGCCACAGGGAATACGCAGTATTTT.

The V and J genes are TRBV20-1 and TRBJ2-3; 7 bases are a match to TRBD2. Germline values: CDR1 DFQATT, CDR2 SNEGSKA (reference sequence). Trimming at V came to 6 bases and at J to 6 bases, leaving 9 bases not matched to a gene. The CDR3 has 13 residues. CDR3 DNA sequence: TGCAGTGCCACTAGCGAACTCGTGGATACGCAGTATTTT. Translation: CSATSELVDTQYF.

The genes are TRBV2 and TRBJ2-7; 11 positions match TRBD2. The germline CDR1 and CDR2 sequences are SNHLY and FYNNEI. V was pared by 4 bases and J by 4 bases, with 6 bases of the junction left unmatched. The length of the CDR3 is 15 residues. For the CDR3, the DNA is TGTGCCAGCAGTGGGGCTAGCGGGAGGAAGTACGAGCAGTACTTC. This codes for CASSGASGRKYEQYF.

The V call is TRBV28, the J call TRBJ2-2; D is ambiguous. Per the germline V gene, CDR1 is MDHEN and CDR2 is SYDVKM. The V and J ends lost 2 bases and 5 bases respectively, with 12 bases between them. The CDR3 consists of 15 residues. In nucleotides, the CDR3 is TGTGCCAGCAGTTTAACCTCCGAGGTGACCGGGGAGCTGTTTTTT. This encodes CASSLTSEVTGELFF. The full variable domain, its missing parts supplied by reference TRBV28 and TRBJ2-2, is DVKVTQSSRYLVKRTGEKVFLECVQDMDHENMFWYRQDPGLGLRLIYFSYDVKMKEKGDIPEGYSVSREKKERFSLILESASTNQTSMYLCASSLTSEVTGELFFGEGSRLTVL.

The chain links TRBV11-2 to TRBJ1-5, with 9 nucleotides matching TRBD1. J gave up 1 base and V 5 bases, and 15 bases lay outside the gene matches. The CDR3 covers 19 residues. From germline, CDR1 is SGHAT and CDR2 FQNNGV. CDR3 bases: TGTGCCAGCAGCCCCGGGCCCGGGACAGGGAAATCGAGCAATCAGCCCCAGCATTTT. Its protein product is CASSPGPGTGKSSNQPQHF.

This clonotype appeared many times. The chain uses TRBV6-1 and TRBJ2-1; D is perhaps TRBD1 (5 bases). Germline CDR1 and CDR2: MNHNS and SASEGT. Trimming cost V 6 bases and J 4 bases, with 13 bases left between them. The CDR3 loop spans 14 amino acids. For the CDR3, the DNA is TGTGCCAGCAGATTGACAGAACTATACAATGAGCAGTTCTTC. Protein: CASRLTELYNEQFF.

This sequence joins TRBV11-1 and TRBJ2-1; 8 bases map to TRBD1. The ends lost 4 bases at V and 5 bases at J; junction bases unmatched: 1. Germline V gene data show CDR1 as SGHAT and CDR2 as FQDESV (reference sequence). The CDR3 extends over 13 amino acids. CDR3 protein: CASSSQGDNEQFF. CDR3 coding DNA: TGTGCCAGCAGCTCACAGGGGGACAATGAGCAGTTCTTC. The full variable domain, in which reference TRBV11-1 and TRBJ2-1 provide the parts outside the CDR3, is EAEVAQSPRYKITEKSQAVAFWCDPISGHATLYWYRQILGQGPELLVQFQDESVVDDSQLPKDRFSAERLKGVDSTLKIQPAELGDSAMYLCASSSQGDNEQFFGPGTRLTVL.

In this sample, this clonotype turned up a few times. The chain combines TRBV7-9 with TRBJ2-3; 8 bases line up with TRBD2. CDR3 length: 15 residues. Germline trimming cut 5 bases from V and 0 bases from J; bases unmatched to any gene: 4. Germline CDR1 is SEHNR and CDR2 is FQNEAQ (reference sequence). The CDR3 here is CASSPSGSSTDTQYF. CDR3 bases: TGTGCCAGCAGCCCGAGCGGGAGTAGCACAGATACGCAGTATTTT.

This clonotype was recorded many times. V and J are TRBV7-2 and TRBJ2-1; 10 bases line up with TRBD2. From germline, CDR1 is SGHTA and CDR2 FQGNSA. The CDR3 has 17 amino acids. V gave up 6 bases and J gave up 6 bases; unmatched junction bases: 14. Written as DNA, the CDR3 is TGTGCCAGCAGTGACAGGGGTAGACTAGCGGGTATCAATGAGCAGTTCTTC. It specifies CASSDRGRLAGINEQFF.

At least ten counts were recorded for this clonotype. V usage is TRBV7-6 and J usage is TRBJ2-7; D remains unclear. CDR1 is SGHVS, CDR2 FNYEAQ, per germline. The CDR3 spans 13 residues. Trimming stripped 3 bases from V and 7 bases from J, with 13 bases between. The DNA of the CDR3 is TGTGCCAGCAGCTTTGCTGGGGTTGAAGAGCAGTACTTC. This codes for CASSFAGVEEQYF.

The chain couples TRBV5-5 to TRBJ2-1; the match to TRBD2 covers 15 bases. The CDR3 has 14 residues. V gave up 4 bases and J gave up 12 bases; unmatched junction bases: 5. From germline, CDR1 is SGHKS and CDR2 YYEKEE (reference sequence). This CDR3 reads CASSHPGLAGGQFF. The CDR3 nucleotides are TGTGCCAGCAGCCATCCGGGACTAGCGGGGGGGCAGTTCTTC. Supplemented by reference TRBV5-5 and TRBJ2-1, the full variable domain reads DAGVTQSPTHLIKTRGQQVTLRCSPISGHKSVSWYQQVLGQGPQFIFQYYEKEERGRGNFPDRFSARQFPNYSSELNVNALLLGDSALYLCASSHPGLAGGQFFGPGTRLTVL.

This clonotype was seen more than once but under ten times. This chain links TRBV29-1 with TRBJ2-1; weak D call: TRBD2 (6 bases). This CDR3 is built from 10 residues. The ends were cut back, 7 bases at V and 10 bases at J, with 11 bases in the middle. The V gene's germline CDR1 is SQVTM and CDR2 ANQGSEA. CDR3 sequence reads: CSAGEGEQFF. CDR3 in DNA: TGCAGCGCGGGAGAAGGGGAGCAGTTCTTC.

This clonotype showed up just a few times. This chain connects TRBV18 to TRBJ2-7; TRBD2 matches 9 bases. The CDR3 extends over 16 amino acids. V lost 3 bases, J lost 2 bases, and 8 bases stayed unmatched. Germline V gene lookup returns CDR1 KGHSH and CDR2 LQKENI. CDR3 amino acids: CASSPISGGVTYEQYF. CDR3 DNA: TGTGCCAGCTCACCCATTAGCGGGGGAGTAACCTACGAGCAGTACTTC. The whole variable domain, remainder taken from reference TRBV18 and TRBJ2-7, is NAGVMQNPRHLVRRRGQEARLRCSPMKGHSHVYWYRQLPEEGLKFMVYLQKENIIDESGMPKERFSAEFPKEGPSILRIQQVVRGDSAAYFCASSPISGGVTYEQYFGPGTRLTVT.

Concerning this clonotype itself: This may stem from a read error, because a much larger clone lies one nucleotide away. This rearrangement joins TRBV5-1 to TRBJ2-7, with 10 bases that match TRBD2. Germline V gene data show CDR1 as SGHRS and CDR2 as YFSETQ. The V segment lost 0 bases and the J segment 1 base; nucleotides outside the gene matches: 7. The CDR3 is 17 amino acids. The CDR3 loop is CASSLDGTSEGSYEQYF. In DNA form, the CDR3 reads TGCGCCAGCAGCTTGGATGGGACTAGCGAGGGTTCCTACGAGCAGTACTTC.